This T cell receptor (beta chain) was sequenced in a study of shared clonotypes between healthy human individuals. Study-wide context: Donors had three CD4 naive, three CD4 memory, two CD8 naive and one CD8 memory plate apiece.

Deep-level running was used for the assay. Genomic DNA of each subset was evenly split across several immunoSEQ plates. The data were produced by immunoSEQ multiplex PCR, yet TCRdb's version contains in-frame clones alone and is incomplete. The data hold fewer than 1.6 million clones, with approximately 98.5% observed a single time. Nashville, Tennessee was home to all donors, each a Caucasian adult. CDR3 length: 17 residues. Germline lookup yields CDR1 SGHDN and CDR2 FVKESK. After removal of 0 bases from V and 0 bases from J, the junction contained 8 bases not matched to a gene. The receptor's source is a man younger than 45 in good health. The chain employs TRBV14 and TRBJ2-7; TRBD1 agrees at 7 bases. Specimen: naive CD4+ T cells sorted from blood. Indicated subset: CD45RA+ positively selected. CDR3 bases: TGTGCCAGCAGCCAAGATAGGGGGCAGGGGCTCTCCTACGAGCAGTACTTC. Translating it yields CASSQDRGQGLSYEQYF.